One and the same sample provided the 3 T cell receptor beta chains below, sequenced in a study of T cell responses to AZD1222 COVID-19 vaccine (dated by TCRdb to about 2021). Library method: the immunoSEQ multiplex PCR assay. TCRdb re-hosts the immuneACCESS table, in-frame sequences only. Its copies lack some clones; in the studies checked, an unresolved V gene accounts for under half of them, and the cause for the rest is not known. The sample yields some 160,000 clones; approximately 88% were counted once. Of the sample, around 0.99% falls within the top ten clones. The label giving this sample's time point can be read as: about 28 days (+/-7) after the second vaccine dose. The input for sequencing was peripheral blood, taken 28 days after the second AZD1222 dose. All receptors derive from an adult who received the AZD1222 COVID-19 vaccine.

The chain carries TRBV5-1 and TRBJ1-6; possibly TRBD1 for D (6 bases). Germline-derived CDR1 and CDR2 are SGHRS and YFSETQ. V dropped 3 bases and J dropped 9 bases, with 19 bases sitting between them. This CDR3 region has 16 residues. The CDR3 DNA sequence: TGCGCCAGCAGCTCCCAGCTGGGGGGGCTGGGTTCACCCCTCCACTTT. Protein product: CASSSQLGGLGSPLHF.

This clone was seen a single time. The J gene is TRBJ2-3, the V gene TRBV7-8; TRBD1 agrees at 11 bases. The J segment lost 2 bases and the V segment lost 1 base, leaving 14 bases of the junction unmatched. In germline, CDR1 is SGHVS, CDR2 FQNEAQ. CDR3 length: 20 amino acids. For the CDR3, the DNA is TGTGCCAGCAGCTTAGGAGCGGTTTATACGGGACAGGGGGTCACAGATACGCAGTATTTT. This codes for CASSLGAVYTGQGVTDTQYF.

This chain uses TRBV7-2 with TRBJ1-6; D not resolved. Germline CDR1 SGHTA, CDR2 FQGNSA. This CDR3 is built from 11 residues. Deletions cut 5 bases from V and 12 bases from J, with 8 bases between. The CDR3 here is CASSPPGPLHF. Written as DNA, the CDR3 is TGTGCCAGCAGCCCGCCGGGACCCCTCCACTTT.